This T cell receptor beta chain was retrieved from a study of low-dose radiotherapy and immunotherapy resistance in tumors. Across the study: One day prior to radiation and immunotherapy, intravenous cyclophosphamide at 200 mg/m2 was given, repeated every two weeks.

Time point here: before trial treatment. TRAV and TRBV primers primed cDNA for both TCRalpha and TCRbeta. Using a constant-region primer together with a V-primer adapter, TCRs were subjected to 20 PCR cycles of amplification. TCRdb ran MiXCR on the reads and lists one entry per CDR3 protein. The sample comprises 60,000 to 90,000 distinct CDR3 sequences, less than 40% of which are singletons, and 11% rests with the top ten. The CDR3 covers 17 residues. Germline assignment: CDR1 ENHRY and CDR2 SYGVKD. The V gene end was trimmed by 3 bases and the J gene end by 0 bases; junction bases not matched to a gene: 10.

The input for sequencing was PBMCs, taken before treatment. This clonotype was obtained from a female donor with ovarian cancer. The rearrangement links TRBV10-3 to TRBJ1-2; 7 positions agree with TRBD1. CDR3 region: CAISDPGQLNSNYGYTF. The CDR3 DNA is TGTGCCATCAGTGATCCGGGACAGTTGAATTCTAACTATGGCTACACCTTC.